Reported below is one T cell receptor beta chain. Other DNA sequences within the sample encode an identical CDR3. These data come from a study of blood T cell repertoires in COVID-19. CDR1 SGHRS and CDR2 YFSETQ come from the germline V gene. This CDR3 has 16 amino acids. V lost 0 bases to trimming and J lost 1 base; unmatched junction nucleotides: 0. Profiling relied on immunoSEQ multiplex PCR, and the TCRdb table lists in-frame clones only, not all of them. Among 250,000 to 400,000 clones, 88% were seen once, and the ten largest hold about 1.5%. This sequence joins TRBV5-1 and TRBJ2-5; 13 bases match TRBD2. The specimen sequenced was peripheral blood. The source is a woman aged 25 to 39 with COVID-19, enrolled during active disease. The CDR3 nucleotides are TGCGCCAGCAGCTTGGGACTAGCGGGGGGCCAAGAGACCCAGTACTTC. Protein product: CASSLGLAGGQETQYF.